A selection of T cell receptor beta chains follows, all from one sample in a study of graft-versus-host responses after intestinal transplantation. These receptors lack a known antigen. Sequenced by immunoSEQ multiplex PCR; TCRdb stores in-frame clones only, minus some. This sample has roughly 100,000 clones, with around 93% found just once. The sequenced sample was unstimulated CD8+ T cells sorted from spleen or lymph node cells, obtained before transplant. The source is a human donor who was the organ donor for an intestinal transplant. Both conserved end residues are part of each CDR3. D genes are given only for firm matches. The size field is filled for only some rows; it gives once, few, many or a size class.

j_call,d_call,v_call,clone_size,cdr3_aa,cdr3_nt
TRBJ1-2,.,TRBV9,.,CASSGQEGLGGYTF,TGTGCCAGCAGCGGCCAAGAAGGCCTAGGAGGCTACACCTTC
TRBJ1-5,TRBD1,TRBV19,.,CASSIWDSHQPQHF,TGTGCCAGTAGTATATGGGACAGCCATCAGCCCCAGCATTTT
TRBJ2-1,.,TRBV7-3,.,CASSSSPDNEQFF,TGTGCCAGCAGCTCCTCGCCAGATAATGAGCAGTTCTTC
TRBJ2-1,.,TRBV29-1,.,CSVEGAGINEQFF,TGCAGCGTTGAAGGAGCAGGGATCAATGAGCAGTTCTTC
TRBJ2-3,TRBD2,TRBV28,.,CASSLASGSTDTQYF,TGTGCCAGCAGTTTGGCTAGCGGTAGCACAGATACGCAGTATTTT
TRBJ2-1,.,TRBV5-1,.,CASLLDYGNEQFF,TGCGCCAGCCTCCTGGACTACGGGAATGAGCAGTTCTTC
TRBJ2-5,TRBD2,TRBV7-2,.,CASSLEGLAGETQYF,TGTGCCAGCAGCTTAGAGGGACTAGCTGGGGAGACCCAGTACTTC
TRBJ2-7,TRBD2,TRBV28,few,CASKEPSGRKGKYEQYF,TGTGCCAGCAAAGAGCCTAGCGGGAGGAAGGGGAAATACGAGCAGTACTTC
TRBJ2-3,TRBD2,TRBV7-9,.,CASSPGGGGLTDTQYF,TGTGCCAGCAGCCCGGGAGGCGGGGGATTAACAGATACGCAGTATTTT
TRBJ2-1,.,TRBV5-5,.,CASSLVAESYNEQFF,TGTGCCAGCAGCTTGGTAGCGGAATCCTACAATGAGCAGTTCTTC
TRBJ2-7,TRBD2,TRBV6-1,.,CASRGGLADSYEQYF,TGTGCCAGCAGGGGGGGACTAGCGGACTCCTACGAGCAGTACTTC
TRBJ2-1,.,TRBV4-1,.,CASSQDLGGSSYNEQFF,TGCGCCAGCAGCCAAGATCTCGGGGGAAGCTCCTACAATGAGCAGTTCTTC
TRBJ2-2,.,TRBV13,.,CASSLGRWGSNTGELFF,TGTGCCAGCAGCTTAGGGAGGTGGGGCTCGAACACCGGGGAGCTGTTTTTT
TRBJ1-1,TRBD1,TRBV9,.,CASGGITEAFF,TGTGCCTCAGGGGGCATCACTGAAGCTTTCTTT
TRBJ2-1,.,TRBV7-9,.,CASSQGGYNEQFF,TGTGCCAGCAGCCAGGGAGGTTACAATGAGCAGTTCTTC
TRBJ1-4,TRBD1,TRBV30,once,CAWSVGQGLEKLFF,TGTGCCTGGAGTGTAGGACAGGGCTTAGAAAAACTGTTTTTT
TRBJ2-1,TRBD2,TRBV7-3,.,CASSLFGGASGEQFF,TGTGCCAGCAGCTTATTCGGGGGGGCCAGCGGTGAGCAGTTCTTC
TRBJ2-3,.,TRBV5-6,.,CASSLLARPSTDTQYF,TGTGCCAGCAGCTTGCTGGCTAGACCTAGCACAGATACGCAGTATTTT
TRBJ1-5,TRBD1,TRBV6-5,.,CASQGVGSNQPQHF,TGTGCCAGCCAGGGGGTCGGTAGCAATCAGCCCCAGCATTTT
TRBJ2-2,.,TRBV28,.,CASSPHRAGGELFF,TGTGCCAGCAGTCCGCACAGGGCTGGCGGGGAGCTGTTTTTT
TRBJ2-7,TRBD1,TRBV27,.,CASSPGTGYEQYF,TGTGCCAGCAGTCCCGGGACAGGGTACGAGCAGTACTTC
TRBJ2-5,.,TRBV27,.,CASSLLPFTGGKETQYF,TGTGCCAGCAGTTTACTCCCCTTTACGGGGGGCAAAGAGACCCAGTACTTC
TRBJ1-1,.,TRBV15,.,CATSDGQRNTEAFF,TGTGCCACCAGCGACGGACAGCGGAACACTGAAGCTTTCTTT
TRBJ2-5,TRBD1,TRBV7-6,.,CASSTLQGQETQYF,TGTGCTAGCAGCACCTTACAGGGGCAAGAGACCCAGTACTTC
TRBJ2-1,TRBD1,TRBV13,.,CASSLTGDYNEQFF,TGTGCCAGCAGCTTAACAGGGGATTACAATGAGCAGTTCTTC
TRBJ1-5,TRBD1,TRBV6-1,.,CASSADRDSNQPQHF,TGTGCCAGCAGTGCGGACAGGGATAGCAATCAGCCCCAGCATTTT
TRBJ2-1,TRBD2,TRBV5-4,.,CASSMQRDYYNEQFF,TGTGCCAGCAGCATGCAGCGGGACTACTACAATGAGCAGTTCTTC
TRBJ2-3,.,TRBV7-9,.,CASSHRPGGIDTQYF,TGTGCCAGCAGCCATCGTCCAGGGGGGATTGATACGCAGTATTTT
TRBJ1-5,.,TRBV28,.,CASSFPSSGGQPQHF,TGTGCCAGCAGTTTCCCCTCCTCCGGGGGTCAGCCCCAGCATTTT
TRBJ2-3,TRBD2,TRBV7-3,.,CASSFLAGGTDTQYF,TGTGCCAGCAGCTTCCTAGCGGGGGGCACAGATACGCAGTATTTT
TRBJ2-1,.,TRBV6-5,.,CASSYSSGNEQFF,TGTGCCAGCAGTTACTCGTCGGGGAATGAGCAGTTCTTC
TRBJ1-1,.,TRBV5-1,.,CASSIGYRYTEAFF,TGCGCCAGCAGCATCGGATACAGATACACTGAAGCTTTCTTT
TRBJ2-3,.,TRBV30,.,CAWSSLERDTQYF,TGTGCCTGGAGTTCTTTAGAACGAGATACGCAGTATTTT
TRBJ2-1,.,TRBV7-3,.,CASSLEAGQLMRQFF,TGTGCCAGCAGCTTAGAGGCCGGACAGTTAATGAGGCAGTTCTTC
TRBJ1-1,.,TRBV6-1,.,CASSGEVHTEAFF,TGTGCCAGCAGTGGCGAGGTGCACACTGAAGCTTTCTTT
TRBJ2-3,.,TRBV5-6,few,CASSSRVYTQYF,TGTGCCAGCAGCTCGAGGGTTTATACGCAGTATTTT
TRBJ2-1,.,TRBV7-9,.,CASSLWANNEQFF,TGTGCCAGCAGCCTATGGGCTAACAATGAGCAGTTCTTC
TRBJ2-1,TRBD2,TRBV6-5,.,CASRLAGPYNEQFF,TGTGCCAGCAGACTAGCGGGCCCCTACAATGAGCAGTTCTTC
TRBJ1-2,TRBD1,TRBV4-1,.,CASSHRQGERDMKGYTF,TGCGCCAGCAGCCACAGACAGGGTGAGCGTGATATGAAAGGCTACACCTTC